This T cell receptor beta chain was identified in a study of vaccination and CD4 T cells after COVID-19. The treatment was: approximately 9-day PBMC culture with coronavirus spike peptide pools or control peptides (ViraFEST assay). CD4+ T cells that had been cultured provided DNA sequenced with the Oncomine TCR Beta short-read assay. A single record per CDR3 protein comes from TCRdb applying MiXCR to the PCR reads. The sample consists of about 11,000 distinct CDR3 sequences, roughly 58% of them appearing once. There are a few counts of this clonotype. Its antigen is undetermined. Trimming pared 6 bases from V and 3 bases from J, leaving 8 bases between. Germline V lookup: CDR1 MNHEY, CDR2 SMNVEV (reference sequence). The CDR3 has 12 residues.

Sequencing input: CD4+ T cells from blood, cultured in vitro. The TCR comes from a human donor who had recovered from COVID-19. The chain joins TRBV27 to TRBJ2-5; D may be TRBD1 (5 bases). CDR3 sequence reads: CASRTAKETQYF. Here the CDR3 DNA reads TGTGCCAGCAGGACAGCCAAAGAGACCCAGTACTTC.